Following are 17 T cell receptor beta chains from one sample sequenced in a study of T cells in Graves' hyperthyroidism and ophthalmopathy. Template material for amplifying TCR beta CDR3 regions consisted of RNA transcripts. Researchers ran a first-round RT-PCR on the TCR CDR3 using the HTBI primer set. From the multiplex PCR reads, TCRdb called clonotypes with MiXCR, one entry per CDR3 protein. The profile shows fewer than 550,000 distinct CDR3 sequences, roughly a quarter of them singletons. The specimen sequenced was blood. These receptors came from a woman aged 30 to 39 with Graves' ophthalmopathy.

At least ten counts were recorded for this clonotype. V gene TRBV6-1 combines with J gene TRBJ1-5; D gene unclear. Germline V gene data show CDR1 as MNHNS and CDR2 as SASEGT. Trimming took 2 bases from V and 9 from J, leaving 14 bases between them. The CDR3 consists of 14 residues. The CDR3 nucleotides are TGTGCCAGCAGTGAACCTGGGGTAGGGAGGCCCCAGCATTTT. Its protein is CASSEPGVGRPQHF.

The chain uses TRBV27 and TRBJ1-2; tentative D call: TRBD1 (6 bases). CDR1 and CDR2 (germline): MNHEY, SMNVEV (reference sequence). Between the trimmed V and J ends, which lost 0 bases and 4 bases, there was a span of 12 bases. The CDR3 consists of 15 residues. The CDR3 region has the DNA TGTGCCAGCAGTTTATCGAGGGGGGCGGGCTATGGCTACACCTTC. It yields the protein CASSLSRGAGYGYTF.

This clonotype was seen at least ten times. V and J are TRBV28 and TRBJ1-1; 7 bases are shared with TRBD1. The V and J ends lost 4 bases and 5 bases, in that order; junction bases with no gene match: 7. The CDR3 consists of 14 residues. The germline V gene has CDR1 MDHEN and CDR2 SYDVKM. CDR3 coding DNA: TGTGCCAGCAGTTCCCCCTCAGGGGGGACTGAAGCTTTCTTT. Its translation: CASSSPSGGTEAFF. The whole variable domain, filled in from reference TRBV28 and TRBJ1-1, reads DVKVTQSSRYLVKRTGEKVFLECVQDMDHENMFWYRQDPGLGLRLIYFSYDVKMKEKGDIPEGYSVSREKKERFSLILESASTNQTSMYLCASSSPSGGTEAFFGQGTRLTVV.

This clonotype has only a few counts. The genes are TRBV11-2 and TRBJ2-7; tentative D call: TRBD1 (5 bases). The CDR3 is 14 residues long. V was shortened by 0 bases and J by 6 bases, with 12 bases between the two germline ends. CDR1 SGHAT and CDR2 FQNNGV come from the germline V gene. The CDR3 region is CASSLDRALTEQYF. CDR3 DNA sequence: TGTGCCAGCAGCTTAGACAGGGCGTTGACCGAGCAGTACTTC.

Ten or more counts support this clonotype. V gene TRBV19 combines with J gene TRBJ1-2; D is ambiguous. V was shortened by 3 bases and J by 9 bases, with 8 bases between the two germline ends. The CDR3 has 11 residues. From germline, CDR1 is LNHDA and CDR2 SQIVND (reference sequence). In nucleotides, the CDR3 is TGTGCCAGTAGTATCTTAGCCCGCTACACCTTC. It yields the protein CASSILARYTF. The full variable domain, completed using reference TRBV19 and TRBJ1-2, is DGGITQSPKYLFRKEGQNVTLSCEQNLNHDAMYWYRQDPGQGLRLIYYSQIVNDFQKGDIAEGYSVSREKKESFPLTVTSAQKNPTAFYLCASSILARYTFGSGTRLTVV.

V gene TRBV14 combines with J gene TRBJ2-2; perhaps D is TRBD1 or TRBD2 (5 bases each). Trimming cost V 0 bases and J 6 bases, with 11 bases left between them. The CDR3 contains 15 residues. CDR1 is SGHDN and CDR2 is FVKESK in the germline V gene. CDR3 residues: CASSQDEGFPGELFF. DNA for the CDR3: TGTGCCAGCAGCCAAGATGAGGGGTTCCCCGGGGAGCTGTTTTTT.

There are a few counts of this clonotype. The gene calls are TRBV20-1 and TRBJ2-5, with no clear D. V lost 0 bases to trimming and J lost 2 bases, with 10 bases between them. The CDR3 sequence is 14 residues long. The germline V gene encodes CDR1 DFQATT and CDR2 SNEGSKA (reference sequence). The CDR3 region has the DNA TGCAGTGCTAGAGATGGTAACGAACAAGAGACCCAGTACTTC. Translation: CSARDGNEQETQYF.

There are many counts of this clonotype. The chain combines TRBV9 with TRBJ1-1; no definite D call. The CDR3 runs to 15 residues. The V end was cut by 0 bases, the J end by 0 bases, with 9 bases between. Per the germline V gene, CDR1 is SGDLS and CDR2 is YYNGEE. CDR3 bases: TGTGCCAGCAGCGTAGAGCCAGGCCTGAACACTGAAGCTTTCTTT. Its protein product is CASSVEPGLNTEAFF. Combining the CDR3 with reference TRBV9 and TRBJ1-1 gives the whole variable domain DSGVTQTPKHLITATGQRVTLRCSPRSGDLSVYWYQQSLDQGLQFLIQYYNGEERAKGNILERFSAQQFPDLHSELNLSSLELGDSALYFCASSVEPGLNTEAFFGQGTRLTVV.

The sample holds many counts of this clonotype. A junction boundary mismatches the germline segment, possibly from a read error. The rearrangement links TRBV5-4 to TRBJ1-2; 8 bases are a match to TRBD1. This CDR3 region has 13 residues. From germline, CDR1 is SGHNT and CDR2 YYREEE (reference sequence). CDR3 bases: TGTGCCAGCAGTTTGGACAGGGCGGATGGCTACACCTTC. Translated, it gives CASSLDRADGYTF.

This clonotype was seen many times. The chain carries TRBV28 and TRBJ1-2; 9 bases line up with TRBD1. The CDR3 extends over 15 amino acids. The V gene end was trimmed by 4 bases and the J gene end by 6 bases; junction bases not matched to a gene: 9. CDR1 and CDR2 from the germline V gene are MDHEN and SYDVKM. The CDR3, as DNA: TGTGCCAGCAGTTCCCTGTTAGGGACAGGGCATGGCTACACCTTC. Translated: CASSSLLGTGHGYTF.

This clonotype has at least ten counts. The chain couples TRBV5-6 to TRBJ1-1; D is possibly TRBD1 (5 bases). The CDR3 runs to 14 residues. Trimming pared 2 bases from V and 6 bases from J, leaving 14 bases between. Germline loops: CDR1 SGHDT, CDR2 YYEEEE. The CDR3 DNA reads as TGTGCCAGCAGCTTACGGTGGACAAGGGCTGAAGCTTTCTTT. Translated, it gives CASSLRWTRAEAFF.

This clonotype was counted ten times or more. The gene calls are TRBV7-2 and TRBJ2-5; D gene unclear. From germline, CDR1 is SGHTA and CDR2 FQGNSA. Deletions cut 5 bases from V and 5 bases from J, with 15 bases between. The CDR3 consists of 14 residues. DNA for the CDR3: TGTGCCAGCAGCCCGCTTTTGGGTCCGGAGACCCAGTACTTC. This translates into CASSPLLGPETQYF.

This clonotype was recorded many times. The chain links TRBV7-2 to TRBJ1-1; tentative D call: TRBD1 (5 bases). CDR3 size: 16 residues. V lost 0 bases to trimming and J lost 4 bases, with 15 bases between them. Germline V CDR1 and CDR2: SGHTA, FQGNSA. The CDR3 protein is CASSLAWGNAGTEAFF. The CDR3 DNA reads TGTGCCAGCAGCTTAGCTTGGGGGAACGCAGGCACTGAAGCTTTCTTT.

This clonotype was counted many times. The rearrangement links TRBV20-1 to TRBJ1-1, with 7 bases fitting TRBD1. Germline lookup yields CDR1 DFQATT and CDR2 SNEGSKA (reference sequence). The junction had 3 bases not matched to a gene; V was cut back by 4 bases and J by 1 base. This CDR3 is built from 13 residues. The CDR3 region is CSAIRDRNTEAFF. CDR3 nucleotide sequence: TGCAGTGCTATCCGGGACAGGAACACTGAAGCTTTCTTT.

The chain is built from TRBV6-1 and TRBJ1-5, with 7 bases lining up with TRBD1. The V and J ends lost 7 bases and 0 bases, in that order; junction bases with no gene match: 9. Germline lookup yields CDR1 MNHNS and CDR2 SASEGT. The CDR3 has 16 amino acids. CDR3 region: CASIPDRAYSNQPQHF. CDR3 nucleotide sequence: TGTGCCAGCATCCCAGACAGGGCTTATAGCAATCAGCCCCAGCATTTT.

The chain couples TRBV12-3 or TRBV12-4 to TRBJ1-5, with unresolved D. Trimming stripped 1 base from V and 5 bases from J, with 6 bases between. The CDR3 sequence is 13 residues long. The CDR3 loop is CASSLGPYQPQHF. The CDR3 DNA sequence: TGTGCCAGCAGTTTAGGCCCGTATCAGCCCCAGCATTTT.

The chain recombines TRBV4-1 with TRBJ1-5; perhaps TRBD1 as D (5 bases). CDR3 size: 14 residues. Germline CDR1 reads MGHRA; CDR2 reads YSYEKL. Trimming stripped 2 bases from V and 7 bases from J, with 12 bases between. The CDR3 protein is CASSQCRVPQPQHF. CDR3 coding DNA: TGCGCCAGCAGCCAATGCAGGGTGCCCCAGCCCCAGCATTTT.